This note documents a single T cell receptor beta chain sequence. The antigen remains undetermined. The CDR3 runs 15 residues. Germline values: CDR1 SGHRS, CDR2 YFSETQ. V shed 2 bases, J shed 7 bases, and the junction held 8 bases outside the gene matches. The sample belongs to a study of T-cell reconstitution after alpha-beta-depleted transplantation in children. General study results and limits: Several hundred expanded graft clones reportedly gave rise to the alpha-beta T cells present about two months after transplant. The study traced high day-60 TCRbeta diversity in some patients to surviving recipient T cells and thymic progenitors. When one year had passed after transplant, most T-cell counts and diversity came from newly produced T cells.

Preparation of the TCRbeta library involved a method that used unique molecular identifiers. TCRdb reanalysed the PCR reads using MiXCR and keeps one entry per CDR3 protein. The sample has about 420,000 distinct CDR3 sequences; 15% to 20% are singletons. This clonotype was sampled from a boy younger than two who had a stem cell transplant for Wiskott-Aldrich syndrome, so the T cells may come from the graft donor. Sample: PBMCs, mostly from graft donor cells, taken 360 days after TCRalphabeta/CD19-depleted stem cell transplant. The chain is built from TRBV5-1 and TRBJ2-1; 8 bases are a match to TRBD2. The CDR3 here is CASSLGRGAHNEQFF. The CDR3 DNA follows: TGCGCCAGCAGCTTAGGGCGGGGGGCCCATAATGAGCAGTTCTTC.